The 24 T cell receptor beta chains below come from one sample, sequenced in a study of T cells after somatic rescue of genetic block (dated by TCRdb to about 2020). The method behind the library was the immunoSEQ multiplex PCR assay. The table comes from immuneACCESS by way of TCRdb, which keeps in-frame sequences with V and J called. Part of the clones is missing from these tables; in studies checked, under half for an unresolved V gene and the rest for unknown reasons. A total of approximately 14,000 clones appear in this sample, about two thirds of them only once. The ten biggest clones cover over 12% of the sample. What was sequenced was peripheral blood mononuclear cells (PBMCs). These receptors were taken from a boy aged 10-17 years.

The chain couples TRBV28 to TRBJ2-5, with D maybe TRBD2 (5 bases). The CDR3 has 13 amino acids. V dropped 3 bases and J dropped 5 bases, with 10 bases sitting between them. Germline CDR1 reads MDHEN; CDR2 reads SYDVKM. The CDR3 loop is CASSFLATETQYF. The DNA for the CDR3 is TGTGCCAGCAGTTTTCTAGCTACGGAGACCCAGTACTTC.

The chain recombines TRBV13 with TRBJ2-3; D ambiguous. The CDR3 has 15 residues. CDR1 and CDR2 from the germline V gene are PRHDT and FYEKMQ (reference sequence). V dropped 4 bases and J dropped 0 bases, with 11 bases sitting between them. This chain's CDR3 is CASSSGAISTDTQYF. CDR3 bases: TGTGCCAGCAGCTCTGGAGCGATTAGCACAGATACGCAGTATTTT.

This clone has only a few counts. The chain links TRBV14 to TRBJ2-5; TRBD1 is a possible D gene (7 bases). V dropped 0 bases and J dropped 2 bases, with 22 bases sitting between them. Germline lookup yields CDR1 SGHDN and CDR2 FVKESK. There are 19 residues in the CDR3. The CDR3 nucleotides are TGTGCCAGCAGCCAAGACAGGGGGGATTCGTGGGGCTTACAAGAGACCCAGTACTTC. It translates to CASSQDRGDSWGLQETQYF. Full variable domain (remainder filled in from reference TRBV14 and TRBJ2-5): EAGVTQFPSHSVIEKGQTVTLRCDPISGHDNLYWYRRVMGKEIKFLLHFVKESKQDESGMPNNRFLAERTGGTYSTLKVQPAELEDSGVYFCASSQDRGDSWGLQETQYFGPGTRLLVL.

This clone was recorded a few times. This chain joins TRBV18 and TRBJ2-1; a weak D match, TRBD1 (5 bases). Germline V gene lookup returns CDR1 KGHSH and CDR2 LQKENI. The CDR3 loop spans 14 amino acids. V lost 3 bases, J lost 6 bases, and 12 bases lay in between. CDR3 in DNA: TGTGCCAGCTCACCCCTGGACACGGGCAATGAGCAGTTCTTC. Protein: CASSPLDTGNEQFF.

This clone was seen just once. The rearrangement joins TRBV7-3 to TRBJ2-7; D uncertain. The CDR3 sequence is 15 residues long. Trimming removed 1 base at V and 2 bases at J, with 12 bases between. Germline loops: CDR1 SGHTA, CDR2 FQGTGA. The CDR3 region is CASSLRGSPPYEQYF. CDR3 in DNA: TGTGCCAGCAGCTTAAGGGGTTCTCCGCCCTACGAGCAGTACTTC.

The chain has TRBV9 and TRBJ2-1, with 8 positions matching TRBD2. The CDR3 totals 16 residues. Germline-derived CDR1 and CDR2 are SGDLS and YYNGEE. J gave up 2 bases and V 2 bases, and 6 bases lay outside the gene matches. The CDR3 spells CASSVRAGVTYNEQFF. The CDR3 DNA reads TGTGCCAGCAGCGTCCGAGCGGGAGTCACCTACAATGAGCAGTTCTTC.

By its share, this clone is medium-sized. The chain recombines TRBV5-1 with TRBJ1-5; the D is unclear. The germline V and J ends were trimmed by 4 bases and 0 bases, with 11 bases remaining between them. This CDR3 comprises 15 residues. The germline V gene encodes CDR1 SGHRS and CDR2 YFSETQ. CDR3 region: CASSPQMDSNQPQHF. The CDR3 DNA follows: TGCGCCAGCAGCCCTCAGATGGATAGCAATCAGCCCCAGCATTTT.

The rearrangement links TRBV7-9 to TRBJ1-1; D unresolved. V lost 3 bases and J lost 11, with 10 bases in between. Germline loops: CDR1 SEHNR, CDR2 FQNEAQ (reference sequence). CDR3 length: 11 residues. CDR3 in amino acids: CASSFLLGAFF. In DNA form, the CDR3 reads TGTGCCAGCAGCTTCCTATTGGGGGCTTTCTTT.

This chain links TRBV29-1 with TRBJ1-2; the D is unclear. CDR3 length: 12 amino acids. Germline assignment: CDR1 SQVTM and CDR2 ANQGSEA. V was trimmed by 2 bases and J by 6 bases, leaving 10 bases between them. DNA for the CDR3: TGCAGCGTTGAAAGGCAGGAAGATGGCTACACCTTC. Translating it yields CSVERQEDGYTF.

This clone is labeled as medium-sized. The chain joins TRBV9 to TRBJ2-1; D remains unclear. The V end was cut by 4 bases, the J end by 0 bases, with 14 bases between. CDR3 length: 16 residues. In germline, CDR1 is SGDLS, CDR2 YYNGEE. The CDR3 protein is CASSPSGSSSYNEQFF. The CDR3, as DNA: TGTGCCAGCAGCCCCAGTGGGTCTAGCTCCTACAATGAGCAGTTCTTC. Looking up the rest from reference TRBV9 and TRBJ2-1 gives the full variable domain: DSGVTQTPKHLITATGQRVTLRCSPRSGDLSVYWYQQSLDQGLQFLIQYYNGEERAKGNILERFSAQQFPDLHSELNLSSLELGDSALYFCASSPSGSSSYNEQFFGPGTRLTVL.

This clone was seen only once. V usage is TRBV6-6 and J usage is TRBJ2-3, with TRBD2 matching over 11 bases. Germline-derived CDR1 and CDR2 are MNHNY and SVGAGI (reference sequence). This CDR3 is built from 14 residues. V was clipped by 8 bases and J by 0 bases; unmatched bases: 1. In DNA, the CDR3 is TGTGCCAGCCGACTAGCGGGGAGCACAGATACGCAGTATTTT. The encoded protein is CASRLAGSTDTQYF.

The gene calls are TRBV2 and TRBJ2-1; 7 nucleotides line up with TRBD2. This CDR3 comprises 10 residues. The germline V gene has CDR1 SNHLY and CDR2 FYNNEI. J lost 12 bases, V lost 6 bases, and 2 bases had no gene match. The DNA for the CDR3 is TGTGCCAGCAGAGGCGGGAGGCAGTTCTTC. It translates to CASRGGRQFF.

By share, this clone ranks as medium-sized. One end of the junction fails to match germline, which may point to a read error. The chain links TRBV9 to TRBJ1-5; perhaps TRBD1 as D (5 bases). The CDR3 loop spans 14 amino acids. In germline, CDR1 is SGDLS, CDR2 YYNGEE. The CDR3 nucleotides read TGTGCCTGCAGGGTACAGTTATATGGTCAGCCCCAGCATTTT. Its protein is CACRVQLYGQPQHF.

The rearrangement links TRBV15 to TRBJ1-1; 8 bases match TRBD1. Trimming at V came to 5 bases and at J to 3 bases, leaving 11 bases not matched to a gene. There are 16 residues in the CDR3. Germline CDR1 is LNHNV and CDR2 is YYDKDF (reference sequence). CDR3 DNA sequence: TGTGCCACCAGCGACCGGGACAGGTTCATGGACACTGAAGCTTTCTTT. Translation: CATSDRDRFMDTEAFF.

The chain combines TRBV27 with TRBJ2-1; no definite D call. The CDR3 spans 13 residues. CDR1 is MNHEY, CDR2 SMNVEV, per germline (reference sequence). V gave up 7 bases and J gave up 0 bases, with 7 bases separating them. The CDR3 reads CASKKDSYNEQFF. CDR3 in DNA: TGTGCCAGCAAAAAGGACTCCTACAATGAGCAGTTCTTC.

The chain links TRBV7-9 to TRBJ2-4; TRBD1 agrees at 8 bases. The CDR3 sequence is 15 residues long. The germline gives CDR1 SEHNR, CDR2 FQNEAQ (reference sequence). With V trimmed by 8 bases and J by 9 bases, 15 bases remained unmatched. The CDR3 DNA reads as TGTGCCAGCCTCCCCTCCAGGGGGCCGACCAGCATTCAGTACTTC. Protein: CASLPSRGPTSIQYF.

The gene calls are TRBV19 and TRBJ2-7; 10 bases map to TRBD1. Germline V gene data show CDR1 as LNHDA and CDR2 as SQIVND (reference sequence). The ends lost 6 bases at V and 7 bases at J; junction bases unmatched: 6. The CDR3 spans 13 residues. The CDR3 protein is CASRDRGSEEQYF. In DNA form, the CDR3 reads TGTGCCAGTAGGGACAGGGGGAGCGAGGAGCAGTACTTC.

This clone is judged medium-sized. The rearrangement links TRBV18 to TRBJ1-1; D is unclear. The CDR3 contains 13 residues. V was shortened by 6 bases and J by 1 base, with 9 bases between the two germline ends. In germline, CDR1 is KGHSH, CDR2 LQKENI. The CDR3 reads CASSEGGNTEAFF. DNA for the CDR3: TGTGCCAGCTCCGAAGGAGGGAACACTGAAGCTTTCTTT.

This chain connects TRBV5-1 to TRBJ2-1; 7 bases are shared with TRBD2. The V and J ends lost 4 bases and 5 bases, in that order; junction bases with no gene match: 9. Germline CDR1 SGHRS, CDR2 YFSETQ. The length of the CDR3 is 15 residues. As DNA, the CDR3 is TGCGCCAGCAGCCCGAACGGGGGGAGCCACAATGAGCAGTTCTTC. Its protein product is CASSPNGGSHNEQFF.

The V call is TRBV7-8, the J call TRBJ2-7, with D perhaps TRBD1 (6 bases). Germline V gene lookup returns CDR1 SGHVS and CDR2 FQNEAQ. Between the trimmed V and J ends, which lost 5 bases and 3 bases, there was a span of 11 bases. This CDR3 is built from 13 residues. CDR3 nucleotides: TGTGCCAGCAGCCTAACAGGGTTCTACGAGCAGTACTTC. The encoded protein is CASSLTGFYEQYF.

The V call is TRBV4-2, the J call TRBJ1-5; D is ambiguous. The CDR3 length is 13 residues. Germline loops: CDR1 LGHNA, CDR2 YNFKEQ. Trimming took 5 bases from V and 4 from J, leaving 9 bases between them. The CDR3 loop reads CASSLGSNQPQHF. The CDR3 region has the DNA TGTGCCAGCAGCTTGGGATCGAATCAGCCCCAGCATTTT.

V usage is TRBV6-4 and J usage is TRBJ1-5; the match to TRBD1 covers 7 bases. The V gene end was trimmed by 4 bases and the J gene end by 9 bases; junction bases not matched to a gene: 21. The CDR3 spans 18 residues. The germline V gene has CDR1 MRHNA and CDR2 SNTAGT. The CDR3 protein is CASSAFRDSWFHSSPQHF. CDR3 nucleotides: TGTGCCAGCAGTGCTTTCCGGGACAGTTGGTTCCACAGTTCGCCCCAGCATTTT.

This clone was detected only once. This chain connects TRBV5-1 to TRBJ2-5; 11 bases fit TRBD1. Matching the DNA end better, TRBJ2-7 makes the J call doubtful. Germline assignment: CDR1 SGHRS and CDR2 YFSETQ. The length of the CDR3 is 14 residues. CDR3 amino acids: CASSLGQGAHEQYF. The CDR3 coding sequence is TGCGCCAGCAGCTTAGGACAGGGGGCCCACGAGCAGTACTTC.

The chain couples TRBV28 to TRBJ1-4, with D unclear. The V gene lost 9 bases and the J gene lost 0 bases, with 8 bases spanning the gap. Per germline, CDR1 MDHEN and CDR2 SYDVKM. CDR3 length: 13 residues. CDR3 sequence: CASKDATNEKLFF. The CDR3 region has the DNA TGTGCCAGTAAGGACGCAACTAATGAAAAACTGTTTTTT.